The clone carrying this T cell receptor beta chain has only a few counts. The antigen remains unidentified. The data were obtained in a study of T-cell memory formation after mild COVID-19. Study summary: For the most part, TCR clusters were specific to one donor.

In germline, CDR1 is SGHRS, CDR2 YFSETQ. V was pared by 7 bases and J by 0 bases, with 19 bases between. There are 16 residues in the CDR3. TCRdb used MiXCR to reprocess the 5' RACE reads, holding one entry per CDR3 protein. The sample consists of about 610,000 distinct CDR3 sequences, roughly a sixth of them appearing once. Study-wide results and limits: Certain responding clones were present in pre-infection memory, suggesting participation of cross-reactive memory. Second-wave clones that peaked on day 37 lacked confirmed SARS-CoV-2 specificity.

The V and J genes are TRBV5-1 and TRBJ1-1, with D tentatively TRBD1 (5 bases). This sequence originates from an adult woman who had mild COVID-19 (a few samples of this study predate the infection). Cell type and time point are not known. The sequenced sample was PBMCs or a T cell subset sorted from them (not recorded which). CDR3 nucleotides: TGCGCCAGCTCTGGGGGGTGGGCCGTGATGAACACTGAAGCTTTCTTT. Amino acids: CASSGGWAVMNTEAFF.